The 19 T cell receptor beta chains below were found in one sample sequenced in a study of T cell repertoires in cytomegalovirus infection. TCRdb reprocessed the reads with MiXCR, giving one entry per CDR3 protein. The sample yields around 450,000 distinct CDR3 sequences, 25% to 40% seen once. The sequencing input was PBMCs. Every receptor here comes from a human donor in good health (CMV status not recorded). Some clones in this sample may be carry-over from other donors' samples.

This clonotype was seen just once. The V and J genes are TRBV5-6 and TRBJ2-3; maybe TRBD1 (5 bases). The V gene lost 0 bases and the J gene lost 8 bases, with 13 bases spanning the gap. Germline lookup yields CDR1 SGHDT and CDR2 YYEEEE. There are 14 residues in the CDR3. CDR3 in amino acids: CASSLGTTKSTQYF. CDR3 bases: TGTGCCAGCAGCTTGGGGACAACCAAGTCTACGCAGTATTTT.

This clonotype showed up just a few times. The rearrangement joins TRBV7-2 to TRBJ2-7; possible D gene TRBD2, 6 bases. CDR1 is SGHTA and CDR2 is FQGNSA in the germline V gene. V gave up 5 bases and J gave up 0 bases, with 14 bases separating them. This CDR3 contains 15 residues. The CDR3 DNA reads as TGTGCCAGCAGCCCCACCCCTAGCGCCTCCTACGAGCAGTACTTC. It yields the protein CASSPTPSASYEQYF.

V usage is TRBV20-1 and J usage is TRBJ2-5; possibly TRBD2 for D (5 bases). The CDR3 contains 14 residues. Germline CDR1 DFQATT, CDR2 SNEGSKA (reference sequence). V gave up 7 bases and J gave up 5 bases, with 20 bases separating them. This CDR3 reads CSVWWDGGFETQYF. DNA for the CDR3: TGCAGTGTGTGGTGGGATGGAGGATTCGAGACCCAGTACTTC.

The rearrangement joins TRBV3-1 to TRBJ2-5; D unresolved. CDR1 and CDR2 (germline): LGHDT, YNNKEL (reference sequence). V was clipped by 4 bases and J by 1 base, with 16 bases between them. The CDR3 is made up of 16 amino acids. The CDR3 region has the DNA TGTGCCAGCAGCCCCCCCTTCCAGGCAACCCAAGAGACCCAGTACTTC. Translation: CASSPPFQATQETQYF.

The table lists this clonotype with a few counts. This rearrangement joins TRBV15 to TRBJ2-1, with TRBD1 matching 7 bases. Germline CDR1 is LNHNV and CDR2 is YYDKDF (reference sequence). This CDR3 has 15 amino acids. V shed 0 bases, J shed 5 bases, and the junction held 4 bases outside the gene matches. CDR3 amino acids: CATSREWQGDNEQFF. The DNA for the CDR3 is TGTGCCACCAGCAGAGAGTGGCAGGGGGACAATGAGCAGTTCTTC. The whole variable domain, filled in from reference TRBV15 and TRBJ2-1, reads DAMVIQNPRYQVTQFGKPVTLSCSQTLNHNVMYWYQQKSSQAPKLLFHYYDKDFNNEADTPDNFQSRRPNTSFCFLDIRSPGLGDTAMYLCATSREWQGDNEQFFGPGTRLTVL.

The CDR3 nucleotides read TGTGCCAGCAGCCCTACAGGAGCCCACAACTATGGCTACACCTTC. It specifies CASSPTGAHNYGYTF. The rearrangement uses TRBV3-1 and TRBJ1-2, with a possible D match to TRBD1 (5 bases). Germline V CDR1 and CDR2: LGHDT, YNNKEL (reference sequence). This CDR3 contains 15 residues. Trimming shortened V by 4 bases and J by 2 bases, and 14 bases separated the two germline ends.

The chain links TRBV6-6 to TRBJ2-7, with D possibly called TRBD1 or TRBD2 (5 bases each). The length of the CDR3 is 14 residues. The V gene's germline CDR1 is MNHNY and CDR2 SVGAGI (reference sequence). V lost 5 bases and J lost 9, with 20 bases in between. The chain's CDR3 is CASSPTGTPSRQYF. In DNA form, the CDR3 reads TGTGCCAGCAGTCCTACCGGGACCCCCTCTCGGCAGTACTTC.

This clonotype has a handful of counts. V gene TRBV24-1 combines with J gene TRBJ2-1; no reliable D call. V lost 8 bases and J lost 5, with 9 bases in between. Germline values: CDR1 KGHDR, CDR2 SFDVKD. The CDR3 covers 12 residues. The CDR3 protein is CATKARNNEQFF. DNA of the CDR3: TGTGCCACCAAGGCCAGAAACAATGAGCAGTTCTTC.

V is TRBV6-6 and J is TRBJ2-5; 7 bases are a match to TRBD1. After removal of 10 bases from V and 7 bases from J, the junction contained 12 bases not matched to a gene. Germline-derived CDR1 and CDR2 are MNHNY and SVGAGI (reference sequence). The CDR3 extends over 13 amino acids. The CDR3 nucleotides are TGTGCCACCCTAGGGGGCGGTCGGCGGACCCAGTACTTC. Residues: CATLGGGRRTQYF.

The CDR3 loop reads CASSQNGGSNQPQHF. CDR3 in DNA: TGTGCCAGCAGCCAAAACGGGGGCAGCAATCAGCCCCAGCATTTT. This rearrangement joins TRBV11-2 to TRBJ1-5, with TRBD1 as a possible D gene (6 bases). In germline, CDR1 is SGHAT, CDR2 FQNNGV. V lost 5 bases and J 1 base, leaving 12 bases between the germline ends. This CDR3 spans 15 amino acids.

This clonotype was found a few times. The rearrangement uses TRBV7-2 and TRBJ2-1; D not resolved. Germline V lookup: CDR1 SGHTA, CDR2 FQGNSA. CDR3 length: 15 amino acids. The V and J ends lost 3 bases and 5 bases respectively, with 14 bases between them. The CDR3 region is CASSFEVLRDNEQFF. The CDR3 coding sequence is TGTGCCAGCAGCTTCGAAGTATTACGGGACAATGAGCAGTTCTTC.

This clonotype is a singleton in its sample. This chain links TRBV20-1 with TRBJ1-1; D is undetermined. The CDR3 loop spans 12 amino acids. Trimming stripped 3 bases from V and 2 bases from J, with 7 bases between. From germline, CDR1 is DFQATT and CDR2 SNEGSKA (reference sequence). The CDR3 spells CSARHHNTEAFF. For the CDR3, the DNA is TGCAGTGCTAGGCATCATAACACTGAAGCTTTCTTT.

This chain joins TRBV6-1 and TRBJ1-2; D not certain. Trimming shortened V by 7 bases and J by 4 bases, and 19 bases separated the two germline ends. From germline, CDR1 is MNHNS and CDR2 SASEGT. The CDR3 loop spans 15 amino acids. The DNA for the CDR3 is TGTGCCAGCACCCTGGGGAGGGTCCCTGGCTATGGCTACACCTTC. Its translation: CASTLGRVPGYGYTF.

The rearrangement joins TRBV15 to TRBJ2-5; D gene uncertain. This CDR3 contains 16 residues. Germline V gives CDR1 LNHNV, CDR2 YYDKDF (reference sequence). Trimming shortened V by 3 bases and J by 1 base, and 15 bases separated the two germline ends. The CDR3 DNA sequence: TGTGCCACCAGCAGTACAGCGCGTGCACCCCAAGAGACCCAGTACTTC. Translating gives CATSSTARAPQETQYF.

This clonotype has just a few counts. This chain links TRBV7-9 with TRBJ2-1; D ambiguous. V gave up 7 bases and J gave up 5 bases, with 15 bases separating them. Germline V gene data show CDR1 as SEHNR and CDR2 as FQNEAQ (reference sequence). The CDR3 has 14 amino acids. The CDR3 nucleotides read TGTGCCAGCACCCACCGTTCGTCCCACAATGAGCAGTTCTTC. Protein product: CASTHRSSHNEQFF.

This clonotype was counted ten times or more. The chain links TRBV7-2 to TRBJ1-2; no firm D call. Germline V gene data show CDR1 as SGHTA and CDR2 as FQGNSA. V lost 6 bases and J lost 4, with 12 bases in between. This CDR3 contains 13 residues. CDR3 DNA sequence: TGTGCCAGCAGTTTGAGGGAGTTCTATGGCTACACCTTC. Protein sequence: CASSLREFYGYTF.

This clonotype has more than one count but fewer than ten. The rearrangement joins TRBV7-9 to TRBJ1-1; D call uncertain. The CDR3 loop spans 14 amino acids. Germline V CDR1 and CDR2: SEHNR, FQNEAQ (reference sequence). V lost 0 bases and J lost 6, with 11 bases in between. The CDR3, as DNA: TGTGCCAGCAGCTTAGCGGGCCAAGACGCTGAAGCTTTCTTT. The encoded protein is CASSLAGQDAEAFF.

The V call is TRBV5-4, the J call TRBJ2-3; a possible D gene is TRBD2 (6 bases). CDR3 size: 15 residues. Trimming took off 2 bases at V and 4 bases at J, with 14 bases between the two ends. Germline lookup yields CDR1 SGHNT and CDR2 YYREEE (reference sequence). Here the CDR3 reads CASSFGGMGSDTQYF. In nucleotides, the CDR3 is TGTGCCAGCAGCTTTGGGGGGATGGGATCAGATACGCAGTATTTT.

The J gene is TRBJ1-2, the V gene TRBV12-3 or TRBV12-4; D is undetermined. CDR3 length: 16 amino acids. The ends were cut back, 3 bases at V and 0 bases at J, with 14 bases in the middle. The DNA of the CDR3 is TGTGCCAGCAGTTTCCGCGAACCAAACCCTAACTATGGCTACACCTTC. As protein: CASSFREPNPNYGYTF.